The rows below give T cell receptor beta chains drawn from one sample of a study of beta chain features in type 1 diabetes. Libraries were prepared by immunoSEQ multiplex PCR; TCRdb keeps only in-frame clonotypes and omits some of them. The table has 300,000 to 400,000 clones, over 7% seen once. The sequenced material came from central memory CD4+ T cells from blood. These receptors all stem from a man younger than 45 with type 1 diabetes. CDR3s include the opening cysteine and the closing phenylalanine or tryptophan. Fields, in order: D gene, clone size, J gene, V gene, CDR3 protein, CDR3 DNA. The D gene is left open where the match is weak. Clone size, where shown, is once, few, many, or a class for clones that have expanded.

d_call: NA
clone_size: NA
j_call: TRBJ2-5
v_call: TRBV2
cdr3_aa: CASRRQETQYF
cdr3_nt: TGTGCCAGCAGACGACAAGAGACCCAGTACTTC

d_call: TRBD1
clone_size: few
j_call: TRBJ1-2
v_call: TRBV7-2
cdr3_aa: CASSQNQQGNYGYTF
cdr3_nt: TGTGCCAGCAGCCAGAACCAACAGGGGAACTATGGCTACACCTTC

d_call: TRBD2
clone_size: few
j_call: TRBJ2-2
v_call: TRBV11-2
cdr3_aa: CASSFGTSGVSWELFF
cdr3_nt: TGTGCCAGCAGCTTTGGGACTAGCGGGGTATCGTGGGAGCTGTTTTTT

d_call: TRBD1
clone_size: NA
j_call: TRBJ1-2
v_call: TRBV19
cdr3_aa: CASSKATGAYTF
cdr3_nt: TGTGCCAGTAGCAAAGCGACAGGGGCCTACACCTTC

d_call: TRBD1
clone_size: NA
j_call: TRBJ2-7
v_call: TRBV6-5
cdr3_aa: CASSATLGTGRRQYF
cdr3_nt: TGTGCCAGCAGTGCTACACTCGGGACAGGGAGAAGGCAGTACTTC

d_call: TRBD2
clone_size: NA
j_call: TRBJ2-1
v_call: TRBV28
cdr3_aa: CASSLSLAGVNNEQFF
cdr3_nt: TGTGCCAGCAGTTTATCCCTAGCGGGGGTCAACAATGAGCAGTTCTTC

d_call: TRBD2
clone_size: NA
j_call: TRBJ2-3
v_call: TRBV7-6
cdr3_aa: CASSSYGTSDSNTDTQYF
cdr3_nt: TGTGCCAGCAGCAGCTACGGGACTAGCGATTCCAACACAGATACGCAGTATTTT

d_call: TRBD2
clone_size: NA
j_call: TRBJ2-7
v_call: TRBV7-9
cdr3_aa: CASSPTSGFYEQYF
cdr3_nt: TGTGCCAGCAGTCCTACTAGCGGGTTCTACGAGCAGTACTTC

d_call: TRBD1
clone_size: NA
j_call: TRBJ1-6
v_call: TRBV6-1
cdr3_aa: CASSRQGASPLHF
cdr3_nt: TGTGCCAGCAGTCGACAGGGTGCTTCACCCCTCCACTTT

d_call: NA
clone_size: few
j_call: TRBJ1-2
v_call: TRBV5-1
cdr3_aa: CASSLDPGNYGYTF
cdr3_nt: TGCGCCAGCAGCTTGGATCCGGGAAACTATGGCTACACCTTC

d_call: TRBD1
clone_size: NA
j_call: TRBJ2-1
v_call: TRBV9
cdr3_aa: CASSVAPGQGDNEQFF
cdr3_nt: TGTGCCAGCAGCGTAGCTCCGGGACAGGGGGACAATGAGCAGTTCTTC

d_call: NA
clone_size: few
j_call: TRBJ1-1
v_call: TRBV29-1
cdr3_aa: CSVGGQGGKNTEAFF
cdr3_nt: TGCAGCGTTGGAGGCCAGGGTGGGAAGAACACTGAAGCTTTCTTT

d_call: NA
clone_size: NA
j_call: TRBJ2-7
v_call: TRBV21-1
cdr3_aa: CASSKTFYEQYF
cdr3_nt: TGTGCCAGCAGCAAAACGTTTTACGAGCAGTACTTC

d_call: TRBD1
clone_size: NA
j_call: TRBJ2-6
v_call: TRBV5-4
cdr3_aa: CASSGQQGARSGANVLTF
cdr3_nt: TGTGCCAGCAGCGGGCAACAGGGGGCGCGATCTGGGGCCAACGTCCTGACTTTC

d_call: NA
clone_size: few
j_call: TRBJ2-7
v_call: TRBV20-1
cdr3_aa: CSASPAYEQYF
cdr3_nt: TGCAGTGCTAGCCCGGCCTACGAGCAGTACTTC

d_call: TRBD1
clone_size: few
j_call: TRBJ2-3
v_call: TRBV5-1
cdr3_aa: CASSYRGPTDTQYF
cdr3_nt: TGCGCCAGCAGCTACAGGGGGCCCACAGATACGCAGTATTTT

d_call: NA
clone_size: few
j_call: TRBJ1-1
v_call: TRBV4-3
cdr3_aa: CASSHAEGNTEAFF
cdr3_nt: TGCGCCAGCAGCCACGCGGAAGGGAACACTGAAGCTTTCTTT

d_call: TRBD1
clone_size: NA
j_call: TRBJ2-1
v_call: TRBV28
cdr3_aa: CASSLSWGQGVYNEQFF
cdr3_nt: TGTGCCAGCAGTTTATCCTGGGGGCAGGGGGTATACAATGAGCAGTTCTTC

d_call: NA
clone_size: many
j_call: TRBJ2-5
v_call: TRBV7-2
cdr3_aa: CASSGYGLQETQYF
cdr3_nt: TGTGCCAGCAGCGGTTACGGCTTACAAGAGACCCAGTACTTC

d_call: TRBD1
clone_size: NA
j_call: TRBJ1-2
v_call: TRBV7-9
cdr3_aa: CATGTGEGNYGYTF
cdr3_nt: TGTGCCACGGGAACAGGGGAAGGGAACTATGGCTACACCTTC

d_call: NA
clone_size: once
j_call: TRBJ2-1
v_call: TRBV5-4
cdr3_aa: CASSPIGYNEQFF
cdr3_nt: TGCGCCAGCAGCCCGATAGGTTACAATGAGCAGTTCTTC

d_call: TRBD1
clone_size: few
j_call: TRBJ2-5
v_call: TRBV30
cdr3_aa: CAWNRGQETQYF
cdr3_nt: TGTGCCTGGAACAGGGGGCAAGAGACCCAGTACTTC

d_call: NA
clone_size: few
j_call: TRBJ2-2
v_call: TRBV5-1
cdr3_aa: CASSFTTANTGELFF
cdr3_nt: TGCGCCAGCAGCTTTACGACAGCGAACACCGGGGAGCTGTTTTTT

d_call: NA
clone_size: few
j_call: TRBJ2-7
v_call: TRBV28
cdr3_aa: CASRLGRNEQYF
cdr3_nt: TGTGCCAGCCGTTTGGGGAGGAACGAGCAGTACTTC

d_call: NA
clone_size: few
j_call: TRBJ1-1
v_call: TRBV6-5
cdr3_aa: CASKWRGEGNTEAFF
cdr3_nt: TGTGCCAGCAAATGGAGAGGGGAAGGCAACACTGAAGCTTTCTTT